The subject of this entry is one T cell receptor beta chain. No antigen is known for it. This CDR3 has 13 residues. CDR1 is MDHEN, CDR2 SYDVKM, per germline. The data stem from a study of CXCR3-negative and CXCR3-positive naive CD8 T cells. Overall study findings and caveats: Similar TRBV-TRBJ usage was seen in naive cells (both CXCR3-negative and CXCR3-positive), but memory cells differed.

UMI-tagged TRB cDNA libraries were built via 5' RACE. TCRdb reprocessed the 5' RACE reads and reports one entry per CDR3 protein, with no DNA. This sample contains tens of thousands of distinct CDR3 sequences. Sequencing was done on a sample of naive CXCR3- CD8+ T cells from blood. Sample subset: CD45RO-CCR7+CD27+CD95- naive CD8+ T cells lacking CXCR3 (TNR3-). This chain connects TRBV28 to TRBJ2-5; TCRdb selects TRBD1, and the lack of DNA leaves this call unchecked. This receptor was taken from a human donor in good health. Some clones in this sample may be carry-over from other donors' samples. The CDR3 sequence is CASSFRQQETQYF.